The rows below give T cell receptor beta chains drawn from one sample of a study of cytomegalovirus exposure and HLA in healthy donors. Measured with immunoSEQ multiplex PCR; TCRdb has only the in-frame clones, and not every one. The sample holds approximately 99,000 clones, around 80% seen once. Sequenced material: PBMCs. The receptors originated from a man aged 40-55 years in good health and CMV-seropositive. Each CDR3 is given with its conserved first and last residue. The D gene is left open where the match is weak. Expanded clones are given a class, and other clones once, few, many or no size at all.

j_call d_call v_call clone_size cdr3_nt cdr3_aa
TRBJ2-3 TRBD2 TRBV5-1 . TGCGCCAGCAGCTGGATGACTAGCGGCACAGATACGCAGTATTTT CASSWMTSGTDTQYF
TRBJ1-6 . TRBV27 . TGTGCCAGCAGCTTACAGGGATATAATTCACCCCTCCACTTT CASSLQGYNSPLHF
TRBJ2-5 . TRBV27 few TGTGCCAGCAGACCTTCAGGAGGTCAAGAGACCCAGTACTTC CASRPSGGQETQYF
TRBJ1-2 TRBD1 TRBV7-9 . TGTGCCAGCAGTAAACCGGGACAGGGGGCGCGTGGCTACACCTTC CASSKPGQGARGYTF
TRBJ2-3 . TRBV7-2 few TGTGCCAGCAGTGGACTAAGCACAGATACGCAGTATTTT CASSGLSTDTQYF
TRBJ1-5 . TRBV6-5 few TGTGCCAGCACCCCTTGGGCGTCGGGCAATCAGCCCCAGCATTTT CASTPWASGNQPQHF
TRBJ2-1 TRBD2 TRBV9 . TGTGCCAGCAGCGTAGGCGGGACTAGCGGGAGGAATTACAATGAGCAGTTCTTC CASSVGGTSGRNYNEQFF
TRBJ1-2 . TRBV5-5 . TGTGCCAGCAGCGTTCCCCTTGGCACCTATGGCTACACCTTC CASSVPLGTYGYTF
TRBJ1-1 . TRBV19 once TGTGCCAGTAGTATCAATGCGGTGACTGAAGCTTTCTTT CASSINAVTEAFF
TRBJ1-2 . TRBV19 once TGTGCCAGTAGTATCATGGAGGGAGGAGGCTACACCTTC CASSIMEGGGYTF
TRBJ2-5 TRBD1 TRBV2 . TGTGCCAGCAGGGGGGACAGCTACCAAGAGACCCAGTACTTC CASRGDSYQETQYF
TRBJ1-4 . TRBV5-1 . TGCGCCAGCAGCTTGGATCTCGCAACTAATGAAAAACTGTTTTTT CASSLDLATNEKLFF
TRBJ1-2 . TRBV2 . TGTGCCAGCAACCGCCGGGAGGCCTCAGTGGTTGGCTACACCTTC CASNRREASVVGYTF
TRBJ2-7 . TRBV28 . TGTGCCAGCGGAGAACCGACAGTCTACGAGCAGTACTTC CASGEPTVYEQYF
TRBJ1-1 . TRBV6-4 once TGTGCCAGCAGCAGGGAAAGGGGCACTGAAGCTTTCTTT CASSRERGTEAFF
TRBJ1-1 TRBD1 TRBV6-5 few TGTGCCAGCAGTTACCAGGGACAGGGAATCACTGAAGCTTTCTTT CASSYQGQGITEAFF
TRBJ1-1 . TRBV11-2 . TGTGCCAGCTCTAAGGCGGTAAATTTGAACACTGAAGCTTTCTTT CASSKAVNLNTEAFF
TRBJ2-3 TRBD2 TRBV9 . TGTGCCAGCAGTGGACTAGCGCAAACTAGCACAGATACGCAGTATTTT CASSGLAQTSTDTQYF
TRBJ2-5 TRBD2 TRBV28 few TGTGCCAGCAGTTTTTCGGGAGGTAAAGAGACCCAGTACTTC CASSFSGGKETQYF
TRBJ2-7 . TRBV28 . TGTGCCAGCAGTTTATTAAGTGCGGGGGCCCCACCCTACGAGCAGTACTTC CASSLLSAGAPPYEQYF
TRBJ1-2 TRBD1 TRBV6-5 . TGTGCCAGCAGTACCAGGACAGGGGGCCGGGGTGGCTACACCTTC CASSTRTGGRGGYTF
TRBJ2-7 . TRBV7-8 . TGTGCCAGCAGCCAGATCGAGCAGTACTTC CASSQIEQYF
TRBJ2-3 TRBD1 TRBV29-1 . TGCAGCGTCGCCGGACAGGGGGCCAGTGGGCAGTATTTT CSVAGQGASGQYF
TRBJ2-7 . TRBV6-5 . TGTGCCAGCAGTCTCAGGGGTATGCGGTACTTC CASSLRGMRYF
TRBJ2-3 . TRBV27 few TGTGCCAGCAGTTGGGAGACAGGTCCAACAGATACGCAGTATTTT CASSWETGPTDTQYF
TRBJ1-5 . TRBV7-9 . TGTGCCAGCAGCTGGGTGCAGGGTCAGCCCCAGCATTTT CASSWVQGQPQHF
TRBJ1-2 . TRBV9 . TGTGCCAGCAGCGTAGGTGCTGCTAGGGAGAACTATGGCTACACCTTC CASSVGAARENYGYTF